The rows below give T cell receptor beta chains drawn from one sample of a study of Ad26.COV2.S vaccination and SARS-CoV-2 variants. Here immunoSEQ multiplex PCR was the method, and the copy in TCRdb shows in-frame clones only, minus some. This sample has about 390,000 clones; around 85% occur once, and the top ten carry more than 3%. Here the sequenced sample was peripheral blood, taken in a trial of Ad26.COV2.S vaccine versus placebo. Receptor source: a person between 18 and 65 years old who received the Ad26.COV2.S COVID-19 vaccine or a placebo. CDR3s include the opening cysteine and the closing phenylalanine or tryptophan. Each record gives: D gene, clone size, J gene, V gene, CDR3 DNA, CDR3 protein. D genes are given only for firm matches. Size tells how often a clone was seen (once, few, many) or the class of an expanded clone, and some rows leave it out.

d_gene: .; abundance: .; j_gene: TRBJ2-2; v_gene: TRBV5-4; CDR3nt: TGTGCCAGCAGCATGGACACTTACACCGGGGAGCTGTTTTTT; CDR3aa: CASSMDTYTGELFF
d_gene: .; abundance: .; j_gene: TRBJ2-1; v_gene: TRBV24-1; CDR3nt: TGTGCCACCAGTGACGACTCCTACAATGAGCAGTTCTTC; CDR3aa: CATSDDSYNEQFF
d_gene: .; abundance: .; j_gene: TRBJ1-1; v_gene: TRBV3-1/TRBV3-2; CDR3nt: TGTGCCAGCAGCTCCGCTAGGGACATCTCGGGGAACACTGAAGCTTTCTTT; CDR3aa: CASSSARDISGNTEAFF
d_gene: .; abundance: .; j_gene: TRBJ1-1; v_gene: TRBV24-1; CDR3nt: TGTGCCACCAGTGATTTGACAGGGAGTGGCACTGAAGCTTTCTTT; CDR3aa: CATSDLTGSGTEAFF
d_gene: .; abundance: .; j_gene: TRBJ2-7; v_gene: TRBV3-1/TRBV3-2; CDR3nt: TGTGCCAGCAGCCAAGAGGCTACTGAGGACCAAAACTACGAGCAGTACTTC; CDR3aa: CASSQEATEDQNYEQYF
d_gene: .; abundance: once; j_gene: TRBJ1-3; v_gene: TRBV5-6; CDR3nt: TGTGCCAGCAGCTTGGGAGGAAACACCATATATTTT; CDR3aa: CASSLGGNTIYF
d_gene: TRBD1; abundance: .; j_gene: TRBJ1-5; v_gene: TRBV30; CDR3nt: TGTGCCTACCAGGGGGGAGGCAATCAGCCCCAGCATTTT; CDR3aa: CAYQGGGNQPQHF
d_gene: .; abundance: .; j_gene: TRBJ2-5; v_gene: TRBV4-2; CDR3nt: TGTGCCAGCAGCCAAGATTTTCAGGACGAGACCCAGTACTTC; CDR3aa: CASSQDFQDETQYF
d_gene: TRBD2; abundance: .; j_gene: TRBJ2-7; v_gene: TRBV27; CDR3nt: TGTGCCAGCAGTCGCAGAATCGGGACTAGCGGGGGCTCCTACGAGCAGTACTTC; CDR3aa: CASSRRIGTSGGSYEQYF
d_gene: .; abundance: few; j_gene: TRBJ2-2; v_gene: TRBV2; CDR3nt: TGTGCCAGCAGTGAAGAGAGGCGGACCGGGGAGCTGTTTTTT; CDR3aa: CASSEERRTGELFF
d_gene: .; abundance: .; j_gene: TRBJ2-1; v_gene: TRBV27; CDR3nt: TGTGCCAGCAGTGCTAGGGTCTACAATGAGCAGTTCTTC; CDR3aa: CASSARVYNEQFF
d_gene: .; abundance: once; j_gene: TRBJ2-1; v_gene: TRBV6-1; CDR3nt: TGTGCCAGCAGTGAAGCGCTTCTGGGTACAGTCATCGGGGGAAGGAGGAATGAGCAGTTCTTC; CDR3aa: CASSEALLGTVIGGRRNEQFF
d_gene: .; abundance: few; j_gene: TRBJ1-1; v_gene: TRBV7-6; CDR3nt: TGTGCCAGCAGCGCCGCCTCGGGTAGAGCTTTCTTT; CDR3aa: CASSAASGRAFF
d_gene: .; abundance: .; j_gene: TRBJ1-3; v_gene: TRBV4-1; CDR3nt: TGCGCCAGCAGCCAAGCGCCAGGCGACACCATATATTTT; CDR3aa: CASSQAPGDTIYF
d_gene: TRBD2; abundance: .; j_gene: TRBJ2-7; v_gene: TRBV5-4; CDR3nt: TGTGCCAGCAGCCTCCTAGCGGGGGGATTCTACGAGCAGTACTTC; CDR3aa: CASSLLAGGFYEQYF
d_gene: .; abundance: .; j_gene: TRBJ1-2; v_gene: TRBV7-9; CDR3nt: TGTGCCAGCAGCCGACAGATAGCATACTATGGCTACACCTTC; CDR3aa: CASSRQIAYYGYTF
d_gene: .; abundance: .; j_gene: TRBJ1-1; v_gene: TRBV10-3; CDR3nt: TGTGCCATCAGTAAAAACTCGGACTATAACACTGAAGCTTTCTTT; CDR3aa: CAISKNSDYNTEAFF
d_gene: .; abundance: .; j_gene: TRBJ1-1; v_gene: TRBV9; CDR3nt: TGTGCCAGCAGCTTCATACAGGGTAACACTGAAGCTTTCTTT; CDR3aa: CASSFIQGNTEAFF
d_gene: .; abundance: .; j_gene: TRBJ1-2; v_gene: TRBV7-8; CDR3nt: TGTGCCAGCAGCCCCCCGGGAATCGGCTACACCTTC; CDR3aa: CASSPPGIGYTF
d_gene: .; abundance: .; j_gene: TRBJ2-1; v_gene: TRBV5-4; CDR3nt: TGTGCCAGCAGCAACCGACAAACTTACAATGAGCAGTTCTTC; CDR3aa: CASSNRQTYNEQFF
d_gene: .; abundance: .; j_gene: TRBJ1-2; v_gene: TRBV5-8; CDR3nt: TGTGCCAGCAGCTTGGCCGGTTATGGCTACACCTTC; CDR3aa: CASSLAGYGYTF
d_gene: TRBD1; abundance: .; j_gene: TRBJ1-2; v_gene: TRBV30; CDR3nt: TGTGCCTGGAGCGGACCCGGGACAGGCACGGGGAACTTC; CDR3aa: CAWSGPGTGTGNF
d_gene: TRBD1; abundance: few; j_gene: TRBJ2-6; v_gene: TRBV9; CDR3nt: TGTGCCAGCTCCGGGACAGGGGGTTCTGGGGCCAACGTCCTGACTTTC; CDR3aa: CASSGTGGSGANVLTF
d_gene: .; abundance: .; j_gene: TRBJ1-6; v_gene: TRBV6-5; CDR3nt: TGTGCCAGCAGTACCTCTGAGGGGCGGTATTCACCCCTCCACTTT; CDR3aa: CASSTSEGRYSPLHF
d_gene: .; abundance: once; j_gene: TRBJ2-7; v_gene: TRBV2; CDR3nt: TGTGCCAGCAGTGATATGAGAGGGGTCGAGCAGTACTTC; CDR3aa: CASSDMRGVEQYF
d_gene: .; abundance: .; j_gene: TRBJ2-3; v_gene: TRBV29-1; CDR3nt: TGCAGCGTTTACCCCACTAGCCGAGGGACAGATACGCAGTATTTT; CDR3aa: CSVYPTSRGTDTQYF
d_gene: TRBD1; abundance: .; j_gene: TRBJ1-1; v_gene: TRBV6-4; CDR3nt: TGTGCCAGCAGCCCGGACAGGGCCAACACTGAAGCTTTCTTT; CDR3aa: CASSPDRANTEAFF
d_gene: .; abundance: .; j_gene: TRBJ1-5; v_gene: TRBV19; CDR3nt: TGTGCCAGTAGTACCCCAGGGAATCAGCCCCAGCATTTT; CDR3aa: CASSTPGNQPQHF
d_gene: .; abundance: .; j_gene: TRBJ1-2; v_gene: TRBV14; CDR3nt: TGTGCCAGCAGCCAAGATAGAGACATTGGCTACACCTTC; CDR3aa: CASSQDRDIGYTF
d_gene: .; abundance: .; j_gene: TRBJ2-3; v_gene: TRBV6-1; CDR3nt: TGTGCCAGCAGTGACCGGGGAACTAGCACAGATACGCAGTATTTT; CDR3aa: CASSDRGTSTDTQYF
d_gene: .; abundance: .; j_gene: TRBJ1-2; v_gene: TRBV4-1; CDR3nt: TGCGCCAGCAGCCCTGGCGCGGGGCCCCGTGGCTACACCTTC; CDR3aa: CASSPGAGPRGYTF
d_gene: .; abundance: .; j_gene: TRBJ1-2; v_gene: TRBV10-2; CDR3nt: TGCGCCAGCAGTGAGGGCGGGAACTATGGCTACACCTTC; CDR3aa: CASSEGGNYGYTF
d_gene: .; abundance: .; j_gene: TRBJ2-7; v_gene: TRBV10-3; CDR3nt: TGTGCCATCAGCCAGGTCGTCTACGAGCAGTACTTC; CDR3aa: CAISQVVYEQYF
d_gene: .; abundance: .; j_gene: TRBJ1-1; v_gene: TRBV4-1; CDR3nt: TGCGCCAGCAGCCAACAACAGGGTCTGAACACTGAAGCTTTCTTT; CDR3aa: CASSQQQGLNTEAFF
d_gene: .; abundance: .; j_gene: TRBJ1-2; v_gene: TRBV24-1; CDR3nt: TGTGCCACCAGTGTGTCAGGCGGTGGCTACACCTTC; CDR3aa: CATSVSGGGYTF
d_gene: .; abundance: once; j_gene: TRBJ2-7; v_gene: TRBV5-6; CDR3nt: TGTGCCAGCAGCTTGCTCCCGAGCTCCTACGAGCAGTACTTC; CDR3aa: CASSLLPSSYEQYF
d_gene: .; abundance: .; j_gene: TRBJ1-3; v_gene: TRBV3-1/TRBV3-2; CDR3nt: TGTGCCAGCAGCCAAGAGCAAATCTCTGGAAACACCATATATTTT; CDR3aa: CASSQEQISGNTIYF
d_gene: .; abundance: .; j_gene: TRBJ1-2; v_gene: TRBV7-2; CDR3nt: TGTGCCAGCAGCTTAGAGTTAGTTAACTATGGCTACACCTTC; CDR3aa: CASSLELVNYGYTF
d_gene: TRBD1; abundance: .; j_gene: TRBJ2-2; v_gene: TRBV4-2; CDR3nt: TGTGCCAGCAGCCAAAGACAGGGGGCGGGGACCGGGGAGCTGTTTTTT; CDR3aa: CASSQRQGAGTGELFF
d_gene: .; abundance: .; j_gene: TRBJ2-3; v_gene: TRBV10-3; CDR3nt: TGTGCCACCAGGACTACGCCTACAGATACGCAGTATTTT; CDR3aa: CATRTTPTDTQYF
d_gene: .; abundance: .; j_gene: TRBJ2-7; v_gene: TRBV11-2; CDR3nt: TGTGCCAGCAGCTTAGACCCCAGCGGGTCGCGGGCCTACGAGCAGTACTTC; CDR3aa: CASSLDPSGSRAYEQYF
d_gene: TRBD1; abundance: few; j_gene: TRBJ1-5; v_gene: TRBV6-5; CDR3nt: TGTGCCAGCAGTCGGGGACAGGGACATCAGCCCCAGCATTTT; CDR3aa: CASSRGQGHQPQHF